The entry below gives a single T cell receptor beta chain sequence along with its context. The junction and the germline gene differ at one end; a read error may be behind it. This CDR3 has 11 residues. CDR1 SGHDT and CDR2 YYEEEE come from the germline V gene. The data were obtained in a study of T cell changes during pregnancy in multiple sclerosis. Method: immunoSEQ multiplex PCR; TCRdb's copy keeps in-frame clones and lacks some. The sample yields around 55,000 clones, roughly 93% seen once. Sample: CD8+ T cells from peripheral blood mononuclear cells, taken in the second trimester of pregnancy. The rearrangement links TRBV5-6 to TRBJ1-1; D possibly corresponds to TRBD1 (6 bases). The sequence was obtained from a female donor with multiple sclerosis, enrolled in a pregnancy study. The CDR3 reads CASSRDTRPLF. CDR3 coding DNA: TGTGCCAGCAGCAGGGACACTAGACCCCTATTT.